Reported below is one T cell receptor (beta chain). This entry comes from a study of blood T cell repertoires in COVID-19. Study as a whole: The United States, Italy and Spain were the sources of the acute and convalescent COVID-19 samples. In each case, the material was cDNA or gDNA derived from T cells, B-cell-depleted T cells, or PBMCs.

Germline V gene lookup returns CDR1 SGHRS and CDR2 YFSETQ. With 7 bases clipped from V and 3 bases from J, the junction kept 8 bases outside the gene matches. The CDR3 is 15 amino acids. As handled by the study authors: Reference gene primer amplification gave nucleated cell count estimates. The repertoire was sequenced with immunoSEQ multiplex PCR; TCRdb's copy has only in-frame clones and lacks some. D and trimming come from the DNA, and the V and J calls and clone size come from that table. The data contain about 120,000 clones, around nine tenths of them singletons. The sequencing input was peripheral blood. The sequence was collected from a woman aged 50 to 60 with acute or convalescent COVID-19. The chain combines TRBV5-1 with TRBJ2-1; 9 nucleotides agree with TRBD1. The CDR3 loop reads CASLRGTGNYNEQFF. The CDR3 DNA reads TGCGCCAGCCTACGAGGGACAGGGAACTACAATGAGCAGTTCTTC. The whole variable domain, filled in from reference TRBV5-1 and TRBJ2-1, reads KAGVTQTPRYLIKTRGQQVTLSCSPISGHRSVSWYQQTPGQGLQFLFEYFSETQRNKGNFPGRFSGRQFSNSRSEMNVSTLELGDSALYLCASLRGTGNYNEQFFGPGTRLTVL.